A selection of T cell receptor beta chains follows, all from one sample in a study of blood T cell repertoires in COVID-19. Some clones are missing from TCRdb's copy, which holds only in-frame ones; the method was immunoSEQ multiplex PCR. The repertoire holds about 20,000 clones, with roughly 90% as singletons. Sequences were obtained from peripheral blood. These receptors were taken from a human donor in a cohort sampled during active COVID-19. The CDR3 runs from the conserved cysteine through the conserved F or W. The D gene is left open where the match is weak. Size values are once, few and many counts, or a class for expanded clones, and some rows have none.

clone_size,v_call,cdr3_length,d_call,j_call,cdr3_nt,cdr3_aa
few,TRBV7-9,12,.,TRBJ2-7,TGTGCCAGCAGCCGGACTGACGACGAGCAGTACTTC,CASSRTDDEQYF
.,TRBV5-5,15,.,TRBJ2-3,TGTGCCAGCAGCTTGGACCCCTTCGGGGCAGATACGCAGTATTTT,CASSLDPFGADTQYF
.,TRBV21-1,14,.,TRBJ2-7,TGTGCCAGCAGCGCCCTGCAGGGGCGCTACGAGCAGTACTTC,CASSALQGRYEQYF
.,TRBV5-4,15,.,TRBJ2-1,TGTGCCAGCAGCTTGGGCCCTAGCTCCTACAATGAGCAGTTCTTC,CASSLGPSSYNEQFF
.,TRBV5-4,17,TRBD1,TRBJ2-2,TGTGCCAGCAGCGTAGGTTCGGACAGGGCGAGGACCGGGGAGCTGTTTTTT,CASSVGSDRARTGELFF
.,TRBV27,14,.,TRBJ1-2,TGTGCCAGCAGTCTCGCCGGGGGGGCTCATGGCTACACCTTC,CASSLAGGAHGYTF
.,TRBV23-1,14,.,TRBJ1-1,TGCGCCAGCAGTCAGGCCACCCAGAACACTGAAGCTTTCTTT,CASSQATQNTEAFF
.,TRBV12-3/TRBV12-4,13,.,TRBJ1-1,TGTGCCAGCAGTGAGGGACAGAACACTGAAGCTTTCTTT,CASSEGQNTEAFF
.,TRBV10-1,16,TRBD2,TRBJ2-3,TGCGCCAGCAGTGAGTCAGCGGGAGGGGACACAGATACGCAGTATTTT,CASSESAGGDTDTQYF
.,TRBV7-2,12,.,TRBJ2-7,TGTGCCAGCAGCCTACAGCTATACGAGCAGTACTTC,CASSLQLYEQYF
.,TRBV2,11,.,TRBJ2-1,TGTGCCTTAGGGGGAGTCAATGAGCAGTTCTTC,CALGGVNEQFF
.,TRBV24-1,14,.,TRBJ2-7,TGTGCCACCAGTGATCCTTCACATTCCTACGAGCAGTACTTC,CATSDPSHSYEQYF
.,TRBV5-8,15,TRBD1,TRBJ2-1,TGTGCCAGCAGCCCCCGGACAGGAAAGCACCCTGAGCAGTTCTTC,CASSPRTGKHPEQFF
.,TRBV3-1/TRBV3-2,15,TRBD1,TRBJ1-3,TGTGCCAGCAGCCGAGACAGGGGGTATGGAAACACCATATATTTT,CASSRDRGYGNTIYF
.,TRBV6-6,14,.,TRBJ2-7,TGTGCCAGCAGGCGGCAATTAGCCGGCTACGAGCAGTACTTC,CASRRQLAGYEQYF
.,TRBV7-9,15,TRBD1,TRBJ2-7,TGTGCCAGCAGCTTCCGGGGAACAGGGGGATACGAGCAGTACTTC,CASSFRGTGGYEQYF
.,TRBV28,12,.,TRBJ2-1,TGTGCCAGCAGTCCACCGGGGTTGGAGCAGTTCTTC,CASSPPGLEQFF
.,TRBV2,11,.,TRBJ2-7,TGTGCCAGCACGCCGGACAACGAGCAGTACTTC,CASTPDNEQYF
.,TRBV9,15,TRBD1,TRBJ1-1,TGTGCCAGCAGCGCGACAGGGACTCTGGTGAGTGAAGCTTTCTTT,CASSATGTLVSEAFF
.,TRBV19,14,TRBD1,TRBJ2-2,TGTGCCACCTACTCCGGACAGGGTGGCGGGGAGCTGTTTTTT,CATYSGQGGGELFF
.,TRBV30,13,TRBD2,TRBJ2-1,TGTGCCTGGAACCGGGAGGGCCTAGGGGAGCAGTTCTTC,CAWNREGLGEQFF
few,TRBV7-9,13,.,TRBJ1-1,TGTGCCAGCAGCACACAGGGTAATCCCGAAGCTTTCTTT,CASSTQGNPEAFF
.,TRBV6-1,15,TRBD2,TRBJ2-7,TGTGCCAGCAGTGAAGGGACTAGCGGGAGTTACGAGCAGTACTTC,CASSEGTSGSYEQYF
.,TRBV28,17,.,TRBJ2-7,TGTGCCAGCAGTTTATCCCCCCAAGGACAAACCTTGTACGAGCAGTACTTC,CASSLSPQGQTLYEQYF
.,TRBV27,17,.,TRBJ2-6,TGTGCCAGCAGTTCGGGACACCCAACCTCTGGGGCCAACGTCCTGACTTTC,CASSSGHPTSGANVLTF
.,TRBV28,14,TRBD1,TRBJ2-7,TGTGCCAGCAGTTTCGCACAGGGGGCGCGGGAGCAGTACTTC,CASSFAQGAREQYF
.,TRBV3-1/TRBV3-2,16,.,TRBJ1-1,TGTGCCAGCAGCCCCGGATACCTCCGAGGGAACACTGAAGCTTTCTTT,CASSPGYLRGNTEAFF
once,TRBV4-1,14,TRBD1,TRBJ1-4,TGCGCCAGCAGCCAGCCGGGACAGAATGAAAAACTGTTTTTT,CASSQPGQNEKLFF
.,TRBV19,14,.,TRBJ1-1,TGTGCCAGTAGTATAGTACCAGGGAACACTGAAGCTTTCTTT,CASSIVPGNTEAFF
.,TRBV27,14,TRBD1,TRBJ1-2,TGTGCCAGCAGGTCTACAGGGGCGCTCGATGGCTACACCTTC,CASRSTGALDGYTF
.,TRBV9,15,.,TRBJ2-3,TGTGCCAGCAGCGTAGAAGGGGGAAGCACAGATACGCAGTATTTT,CASSVEGGSTDTQYF
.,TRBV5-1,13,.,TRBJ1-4,TGCGCCAGCAGCTCAGGAATTAATGAAAAACTGTTTTTT,CASSSGINEKLFF
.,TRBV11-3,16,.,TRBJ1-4,TGTGCCAGCAGCCCCACCTTCTTTGGGGGGTCTGAAAAACTGTTTTTT,CASSPTFFGGSEKLFF
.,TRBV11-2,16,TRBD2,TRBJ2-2,TGTGCCAGCAGCCGCACTAGCGGACTGAACACCGGGGAGCTGTTTTTT,CASSRTSGLNTGELFF
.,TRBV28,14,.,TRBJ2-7,TGTGCCAGCAGTGCCCGGACAGAAGGCTACGAGCAGTACTTC,CASSARTEGYEQYF
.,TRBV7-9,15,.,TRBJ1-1,TGTGCCAGCAGCTTAGCGCGGGGCGGGAGCACTGAAGCTTTCTTT,CASSLARGGSTEAFF
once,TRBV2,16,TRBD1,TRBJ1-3,TGTGCCAGCAGCGGGGACAGGGGGCTCTCTGGAAACACCATATATTTT,CASSGDRGLSGNTIYF
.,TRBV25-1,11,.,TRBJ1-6,TGTGCCAGCAGTAGAGGTTCATCCCTCCACTTT,CASSRGSSLHF
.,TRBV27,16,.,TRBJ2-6,TGTGCCAGCAGTTTAGAGAGAAACTCTGGGGCCAACGTCCTGACTTTC,CASSLERNSGANVLTF
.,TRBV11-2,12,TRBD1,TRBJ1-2,TGTGCCAGCACCCAAGGACAGGATGGCTACACCTTC,CASTQGQDGYTF